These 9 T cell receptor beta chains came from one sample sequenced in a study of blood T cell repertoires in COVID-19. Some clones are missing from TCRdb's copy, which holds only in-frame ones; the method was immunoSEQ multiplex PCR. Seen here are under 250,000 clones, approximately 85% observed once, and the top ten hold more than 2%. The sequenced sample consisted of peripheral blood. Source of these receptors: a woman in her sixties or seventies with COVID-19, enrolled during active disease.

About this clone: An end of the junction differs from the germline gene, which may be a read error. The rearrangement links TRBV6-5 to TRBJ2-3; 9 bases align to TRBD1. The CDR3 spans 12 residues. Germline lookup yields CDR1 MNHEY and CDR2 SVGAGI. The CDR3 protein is CAGRGTGRAQYF. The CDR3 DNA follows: TGTGCCGGCAGGGGGACAGGGCGAGCGCAGTATTTT.

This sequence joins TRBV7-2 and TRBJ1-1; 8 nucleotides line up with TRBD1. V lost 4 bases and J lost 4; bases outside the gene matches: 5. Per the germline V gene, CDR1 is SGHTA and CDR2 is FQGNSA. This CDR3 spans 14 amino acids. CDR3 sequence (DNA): TGTGCCAGCAGCTCGACAGGGGTGAGCACTGAAGCTTTCTTT. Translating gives CASSSTGVSTEAFF.

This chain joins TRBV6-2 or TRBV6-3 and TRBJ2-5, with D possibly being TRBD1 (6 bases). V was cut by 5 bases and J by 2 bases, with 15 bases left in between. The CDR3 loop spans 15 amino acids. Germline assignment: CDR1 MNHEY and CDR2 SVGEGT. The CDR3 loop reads CASSRDRNKQETQYF. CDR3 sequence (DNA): TGTGCCAGCAGTAGAGACAGGAATAAACAAGAGACCCAGTACTTC.

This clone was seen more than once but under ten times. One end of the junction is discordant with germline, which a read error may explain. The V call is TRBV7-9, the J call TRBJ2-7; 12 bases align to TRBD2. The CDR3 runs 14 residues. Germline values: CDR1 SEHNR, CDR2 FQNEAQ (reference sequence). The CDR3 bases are TGTGCCAGCAGCCTAGCGGGAGGGCCGTCCGAGCAGTACTTC. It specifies CASSLAGGPSEQYF.

CDR3 sequence: CASSLGGDPRNTIYF. CDR3 coding DNA: TGTGCCAGCAGCTTGGGAGGCGATCCAAGAAACACCATATATTTT. V is TRBV5-4 and J is TRBJ1-3; D unresolved. Germline V gene sequence: CDR1 SGHNT, CDR2 YYREEE (reference sequence). This CDR3 is built from 15 residues. V was pared by 0 bases and J by 5 bases, with 12 bases between.

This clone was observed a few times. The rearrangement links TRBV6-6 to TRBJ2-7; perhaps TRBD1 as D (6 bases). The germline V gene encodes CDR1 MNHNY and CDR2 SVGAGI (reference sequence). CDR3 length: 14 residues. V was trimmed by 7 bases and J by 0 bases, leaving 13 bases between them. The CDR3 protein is CASNLQGSSYEQYF. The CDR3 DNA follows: TGTGCCAGCAATTTACAGGGAAGCTCCTACGAGCAGTACTTC.

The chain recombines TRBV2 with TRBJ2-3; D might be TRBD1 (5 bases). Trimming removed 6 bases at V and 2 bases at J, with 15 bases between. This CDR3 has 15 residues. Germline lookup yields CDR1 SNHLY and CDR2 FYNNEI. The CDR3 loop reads CASSPGHHSTDTQYF. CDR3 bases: TGTGCCAGCAGCCCCGGACACCACTCCACAGATACGCAGTATTTT. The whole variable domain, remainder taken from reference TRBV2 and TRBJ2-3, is EPEVTQTPSHQVTQMGQEVILRCVPISNHLYFYWYRQILGQKVEFLVSFYNNEISEKSEIFDDQFSVERPDGSNFTLKIRSTKLEDSAMYFCASSPGHHSTDTQYFGPGTRLTVL.

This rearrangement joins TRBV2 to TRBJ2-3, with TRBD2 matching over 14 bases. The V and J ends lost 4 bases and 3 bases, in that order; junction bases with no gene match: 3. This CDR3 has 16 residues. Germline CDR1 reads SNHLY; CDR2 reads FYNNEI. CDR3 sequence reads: CASSGGTSGRTDTQYF. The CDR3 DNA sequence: TGTGCCAGCAGTGGAGGGACTAGCGGGAGAACAGATACGCAGTATTTT. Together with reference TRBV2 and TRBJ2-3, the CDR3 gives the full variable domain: EPEVTQTPSHQVTQMGQEVILRCVPISNHLYFYWYRQILGQKVEFLVSFYNNEISEKSEIFDDQFSVERPDGSNFTLKIRSTKLEDSAMYFCASSGGTSGRTDTQYFGPGTRLTVL.

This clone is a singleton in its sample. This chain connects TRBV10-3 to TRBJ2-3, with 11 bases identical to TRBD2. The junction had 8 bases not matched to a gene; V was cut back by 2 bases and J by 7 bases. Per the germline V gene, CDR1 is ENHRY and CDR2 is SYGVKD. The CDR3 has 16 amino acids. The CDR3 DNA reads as TGTGCCATCAGTGAGCTACGGACTAGCGGGCAATATACGCAGTATTTT. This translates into CAISELRTSGQYTQYF.